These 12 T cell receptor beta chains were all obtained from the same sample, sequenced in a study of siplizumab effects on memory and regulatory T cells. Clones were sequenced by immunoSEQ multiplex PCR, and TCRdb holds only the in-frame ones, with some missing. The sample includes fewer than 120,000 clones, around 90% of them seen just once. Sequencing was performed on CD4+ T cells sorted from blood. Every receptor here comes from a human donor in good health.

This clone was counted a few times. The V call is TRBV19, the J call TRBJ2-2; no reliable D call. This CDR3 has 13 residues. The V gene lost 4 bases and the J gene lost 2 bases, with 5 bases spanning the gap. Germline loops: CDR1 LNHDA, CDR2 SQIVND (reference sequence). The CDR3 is CASSNPNTGELFF. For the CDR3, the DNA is TGTGCCAGTAGTAACCCAAACACCGGGGAGCTGTTTTTT.

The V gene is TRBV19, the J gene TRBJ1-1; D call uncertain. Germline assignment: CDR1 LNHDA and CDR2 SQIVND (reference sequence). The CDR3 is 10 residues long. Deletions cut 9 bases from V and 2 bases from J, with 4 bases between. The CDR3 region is CARPNTEAFF. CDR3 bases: TGTGCCAGGCCTAACACTGAAGCTTTCTTT.

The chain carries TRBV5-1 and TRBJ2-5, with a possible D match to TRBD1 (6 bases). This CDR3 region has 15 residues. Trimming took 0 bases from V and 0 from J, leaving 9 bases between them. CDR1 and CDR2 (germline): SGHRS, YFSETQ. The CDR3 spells CASSLDTGYQETQYF. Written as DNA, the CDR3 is TGCGCCAGCAGCTTGGATACAGGGTACCAAGAGACCCAGTACTTC.

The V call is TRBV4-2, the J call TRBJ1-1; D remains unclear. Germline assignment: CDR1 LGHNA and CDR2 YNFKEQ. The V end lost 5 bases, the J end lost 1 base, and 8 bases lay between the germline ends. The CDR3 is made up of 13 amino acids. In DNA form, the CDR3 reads TGTGCCAGCAGCTTGCAGAGGAACACTGAAGCTTTCTTT. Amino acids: CASSLQRNTEAFF.

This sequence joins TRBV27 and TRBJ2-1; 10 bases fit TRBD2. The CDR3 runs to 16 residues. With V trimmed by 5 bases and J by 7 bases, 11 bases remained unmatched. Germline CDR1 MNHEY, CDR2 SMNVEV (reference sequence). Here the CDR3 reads CASSTYASGGGNEQFF. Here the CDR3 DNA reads TGTGCCAGCAGTACATACGCTAGCGGGGGCGGGAATGAGCAGTTCTTC.

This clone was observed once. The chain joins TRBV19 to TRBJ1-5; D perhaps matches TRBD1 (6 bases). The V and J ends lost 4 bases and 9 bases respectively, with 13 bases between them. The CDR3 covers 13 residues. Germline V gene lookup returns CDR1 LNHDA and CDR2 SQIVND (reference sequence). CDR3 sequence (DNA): TGTGCCAGTAGTAACGATCAGGGGTGGCCCCAGCATTTT. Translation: CASSNDQGWPQHF.

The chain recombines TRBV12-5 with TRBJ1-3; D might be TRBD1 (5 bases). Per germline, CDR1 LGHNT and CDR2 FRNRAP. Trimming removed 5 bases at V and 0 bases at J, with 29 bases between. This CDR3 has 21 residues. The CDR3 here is CASGPHPRGSRGPNSGNTIYF. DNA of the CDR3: TGTGCTAGTGGTCCTCACCCGCGGGGGAGCAGAGGGCCAAACTCTGGAAACACCATATATTTT.

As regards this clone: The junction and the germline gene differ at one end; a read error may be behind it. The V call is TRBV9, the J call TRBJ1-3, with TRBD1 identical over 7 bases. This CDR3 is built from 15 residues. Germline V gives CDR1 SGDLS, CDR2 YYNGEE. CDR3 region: CASSLSGQRGDTIYF. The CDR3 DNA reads TGTGCCAGCAGCTTATCGGGACAGCGTGGAGACACCATATATTTT.

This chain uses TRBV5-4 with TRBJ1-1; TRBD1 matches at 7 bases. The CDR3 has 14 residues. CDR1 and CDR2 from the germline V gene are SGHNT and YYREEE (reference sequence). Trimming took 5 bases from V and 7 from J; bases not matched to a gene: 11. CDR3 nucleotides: TGTGCCAGCAGTAACGGGACAGCTACCAGTGAAGCTTTCTTT. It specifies CASSNGTATSEAFF. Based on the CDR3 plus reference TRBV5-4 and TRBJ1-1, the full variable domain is ETGVTQSPTHLIKTRGQQVTLRCSSQSGHNTVSWYQQALGQGPQFIFQYYREEENGRGNFPPRFSGLQFPNYSSELNVNALELDDSALYLCASSNGTATSEAFFGQGTRLTVV.

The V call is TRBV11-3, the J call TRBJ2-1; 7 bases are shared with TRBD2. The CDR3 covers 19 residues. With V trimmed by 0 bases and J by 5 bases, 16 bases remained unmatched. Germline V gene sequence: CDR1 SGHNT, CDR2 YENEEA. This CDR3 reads CASSLDQGGSTKKDNEQFF. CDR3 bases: TGTGCCAGCAGCTTAGATCAGGGCGGGAGCACAAAGAAAGACAATGAGCAGTTCTTC.

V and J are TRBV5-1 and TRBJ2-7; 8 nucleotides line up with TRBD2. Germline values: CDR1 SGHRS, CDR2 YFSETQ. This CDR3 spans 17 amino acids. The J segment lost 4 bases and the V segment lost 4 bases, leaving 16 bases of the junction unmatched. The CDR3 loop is CASSLPAGGPASYEQYF. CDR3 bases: TGCGCCAGCAGCCTACCCGCGGGAGGCCCTGCCTCTTACGAGCAGTACTTC.

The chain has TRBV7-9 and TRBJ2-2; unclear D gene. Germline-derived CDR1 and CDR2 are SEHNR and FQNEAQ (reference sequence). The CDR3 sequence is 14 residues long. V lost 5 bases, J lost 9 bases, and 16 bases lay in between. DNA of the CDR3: TGTGCCAGCAGCCCGCGAGCCTCGTCCCGGGAGCTGTTTTTT. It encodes CASSPRASSRELFF.